One and the same sample provided the 23 T cell receptor beta chains below, sequenced in a study of blood T cell repertoires in COVID-19. TCRdb keeps only in-frame clones here, not all; method: immunoSEQ multiplex PCR. The sample has about 210,000 clones; 84% are singletons. The sequenced sample consisted of peripheral blood. The receptors originated from a woman aged 50 to 60 with active or convalescent COVID-19.

The chain links TRBV7-9 to TRBJ2-7, with 7 bases matching TRBD2. CDR1 SEHNR and CDR2 FQNEAQ come from the germline V gene (reference sequence). The V and J ends lost 5 bases and 0 bases, in that order; junction bases with no gene match: 10. The CDR3 loop spans 16 amino acids. For the CDR3, the DNA is TGTGCCAGCAGCCCTCTAGCAGCGGGAAGCTCCTACGAGCAGTACTTC. Residues: CASSPLAAGSSYEQYF.

This clone was observed a single time. The chain couples TRBV14 to TRBJ2-7, with D perhaps matching TRBD2 (5 bases). The CDR3 sequence is 15 residues long. V was pared by 3 bases and J by 5 bases, with 17 bases between. From germline, CDR1 is SGHDN and CDR2 FVKESK. CDR3 sequence: CASSHDTSRADEQYF. The CDR3 bases are TGTGCCAGCAGCCACGACACTAGTAGGGCGGACGAGCAGTACTTC.

This clone was found once. The CDR3 is CSASFPQTNRALANYGYTF. In DNA form, the CDR3 reads TGCAGTGCTAGTTTCCCCCAAACAAACAGGGCCTTAGCTAACTATGGCTACACCTTC. The chain employs TRBV20-1 and TRBJ1-2; TRBD1 might be the D (6 bases). Germline CDR1 and CDR2: DFQATT and SNEGSKA (reference sequence). Trimming shortened V by 3 bases and J by 0 bases, and 26 bases separated the two germline ends. The CDR3 has 19 residues.

The count of this clone is one. The chain uses TRBV6-5 and TRBJ2-3; D is possibly TRBD2 (5 bases). V was trimmed by 9 bases and J by 5 bases, leaving 15 bases between them. The CDR3 has 13 residues. From germline, CDR1 is MNHEY and CDR2 SVGAGI. The CDR3 spells CASRPRGEDTQYF. CDR3 DNA: TGTGCCAGTCGGCCTCGGGGAGAAGATACGCAGTATTTT.

The rearrangement links TRBV5-1 to TRBJ1-2; 7 positions agree with TRBD1. From germline, CDR1 is SGHRS and CDR2 YFSETQ. The J segment lost 0 bases and the V segment lost 2 bases, leaving 4 bases of the junction unmatched. This CDR3 is built from 15 residues. CDR3 loop: CASSLGTVTNYGYTF. In DNA form, the CDR3 reads TGCGCCAGCAGCTTAGGGACAGTTACTAACTATGGCTACACCTTC. The full variable domain, its missing parts supplied by reference TRBV5-1 and TRBJ1-2, is KAGVTQTPRYLIKTRGQQVTLSCSPISGHRSVSWYQQTPGQGLQFLFEYFSETQRNKGNFPGRFSGRQFSNSRSEMNVSTLELGDSALYLCASSLGTVTNYGYTFGSGTRLTVV.

The chain has TRBV6-5 and TRBJ1-2; D may be TRBD1 (5 bases). Trimming stripped 6 bases from V and 7 bases from J, with 15 bases between. Germline-derived CDR1 and CDR2 are MNHEY and SVGAGI. The CDR3 length is 13 residues. DNA for the CDR3: TGTGCCAGCAGATTTGGGGCGCGCGGTGGCTACACCTTC. It codes for CASRFGARGGYTF.

V and J are TRBV4-1 and TRBJ1-1; tentatively, D is TRBD1 (5 bases). V gave up 3 bases and J gave up 7 bases, with 12 bases separating them. The CDR3 is 13 residues long. Germline V gene data show CDR1 as MGHRA and CDR2 as YSYEKL. In nucleotides, the CDR3 is TGCGCCAGCAGCCACACCCGACAGCTTGAAGCTTTCTTT. As protein: CASSHTRQLEAFF.

The genes are TRBV7-8 and TRBJ1-1, with TRBD1 as a possible D gene (6 bases). The CDR3 is made up of 11 amino acids. CDR1 and CDR2 from the germline V gene are SGHVS and FQNEAQ. V dropped 4 bases and J dropped 8 bases, with 8 bases sitting between them. CDR3 residues: CASSSGTEAFF. Here the CDR3 DNA reads TGTGCCAGCAGCTCCGGGACAGAAGCTTTCTTT.

The J gene is TRBJ1-2, the V gene TRBV7-9; TRBD1 is a possible D gene (6 bases). CDR1 and CDR2 (germline): SEHNR, FQNEAQ (reference sequence). V was clipped by 3 bases and J by 2 bases, with 19 bases between them. This CDR3 comprises 17 residues. The CDR3: CASSLGPGTIENYGYTF. Here the CDR3 DNA reads TGTGCCAGCAGCTTGGGGCCTGGGACAATTGAAAACTATGGCTACACCTTC.

The chain links TRBV19 to TRBJ1-1; 7 bases map to TRBD1. The CDR3 consists of 12 residues. With 6 bases clipped from V and 7 bases from J, the junction kept 5 bases outside the gene matches. The germline gives CDR1 LNHDA, CDR2 SQIVND (reference sequence). The CDR3 bases are TGTGCCAGTAGGGCCGGGACAGATGAAGCTTTCTTT. Its translation: CASRAGTDEAFF. Full variable domain (outside the CDR3, taken from reference TRBV19 and TRBJ1-1): DGGITQSPKYLFRKEGQNVTLSCEQNLNHDAMYWYRQDPGQGLRLIYYSQIVNDFQKGDIAEGYSVSREKKESFPLTVTSAQKNPTAFYLCASRAGTDEAFFGQGTRLTVV.

J is TRBJ2-1 and V is TRBV29-1; 8 bases line up with TRBD2. J was trimmed by 6 bases and V by 1 base; bases with no gene match: 8. CDR1 is SQVTM and CDR2 is ANQGSEA in the germline V gene. CDR3 size: 15 residues. The CDR3 nucleotides read TGCAGCGTTGAAGCTAGCGGGCTCAAAACCAATGAGCAGTTCTTC. This translates into CSVEASGLKTNEQFF.

This chain uses TRBV28 with TRBJ1-2; no clear D. The length of the CDR3 is 13 residues. The V and J ends lost 3 bases and 4 bases respectively, with 9 bases between them. Germline V gives CDR1 MDHEN, CDR2 SYDVKM. CDR3 sequence reads: CASSFSKSYGYTF. CDR3 bases: TGTGCCAGCAGTTTTAGTAAGAGCTATGGCTACACCTTC.

V is TRBV30 and J is TRBJ2-1; D is unclear. CDR1 GTSNPN and CDR2 SVGIG come from the germline V gene (reference sequence). The CDR3 runs to 13 residues. Trimming took 1 base from V and 8 from J, leaving 12 bases between them. The CDR3 DNA follows: TGTGCCTGGAGTGACACAAGAACAGATGAGCAGTTCTTC. Its protein product is CAWSDTRTDEQFF.

The chain is built from TRBV19 and TRBJ1-2; D perhaps matches TRBD1 (6 bases). Trimming pared 5 bases from V and 5 bases from J, leaving 18 bases between. The CDR3 has 15 residues. Germline CDR1 reads LNHDA; CDR2 reads SQIVND (reference sequence). The chain's CDR3 is CASSYGPGDVYGYTF. DNA of the CDR3: TGTGCCAGTAGTTATGGTCCAGGGGACGTATATGGCTACACCTTC.

The V call is TRBV19, the J call TRBJ1-2, with 11 positions matching TRBD1. This CDR3 contains 15 residues. CDR1 and CDR2 (germline): LNHDA, SQIVND (reference sequence). V gave up 8 bases and J gave up 6 bases; unmatched junction bases: 11. The CDR3 region is CASWTGGLSSDGYTF. DNA for the CDR3: TGTGCCAGTTGGACAGGGGGCCTCTCTTCTGATGGCTACACCTTC.

Only one count was recorded for this clone. The gene calls are TRBV28 and TRBJ2-3; 7 bases map to TRBD1. CDR1 is MDHEN, CDR2 SYDVKM, per germline. With V trimmed by 6 bases and J by 3 bases, 9 bases remained unmatched. The CDR3 consists of 15 residues. CDR3 in amino acids: CASSWVGRGTDTQYF. The CDR3 DNA sequence: TGTGCCAGCAGCTGGGTGGGCAGGGGGACAGATACGCAGTATTTT.

This clone was observed a single time. The chain links TRBV19 to TRBJ1-1, with a tentative D call TRBD1 (6 bases). V lost 7 bases and J lost 0, with 18 bases in between. This CDR3 spans 16 amino acids. Germline values: CDR1 LNHDA, CDR2 SQIVND (reference sequence). The CDR3 DNA is TGTGCCAGTAAGCGGGGGGCGCGATTAATGAACACTGAAGCTTTCTTT. It specifies CASKRGARLMNTEAFF.

The CDR3 bases are TGTGCTAGTGGGGCCGGGACTAGCGGCGAGACCCAGTACTTC. Its translation: CASGAGTSGETQYF. The chain uses TRBV12-5 and TRBJ2-5, with 11 bases matching TRBD2. CDR1 is LGHNT, CDR2 FRNRAP, per germline. The CDR3 sequence is 14 residues long. Trimming cost V 6 bases and J 5 bases; bases outside gene matches: 5.

The CDR3 sequence is CASSLSRVRQFF. Here the CDR3 DNA reads TGTGCCAGCAGCTTGTCGAGGGTAAGGCAGTTCTTC. This rearrangement joins TRBV5-5 to TRBJ2-1; a possible D gene is TRBD2 (5 bases). Germline CDR1 reads SGHKS; CDR2 reads YYEKEE (reference sequence). The length of the CDR3 is 12 residues. V was pared by 1 base and J by 12 bases, with 11 bases between.

The CDR3 is CASSYRREADTQYF. As DNA, the CDR3 is TGTGCCAGCAGTTACAGGCGGGAGGCAGATACGCAGTATTTT. The chain combines TRBV6-6 with TRBJ2-3; TRBD2 matches at 8 bases. The CDR3 extends over 14 amino acids. The trim removed 2 bases at V and 4 bases at J, leaving 2 bases unmatched. Germline-derived CDR1 and CDR2 are MNHNY and SVGAGI (reference sequence).

This chain joins TRBV28 and TRBJ1-5; 8 bases match TRBD1. Germline lookup yields CDR1 MDHEN and CDR2 SYDVKM. The CDR3 has 17 residues. The J segment lost 5 bases and the V segment lost 7 bases, leaving 16 bases of the junction unmatched. The CDR3 nucleotides are TGTGCCAGCAACTCTGGGCAGGGGGCTTGGGTGGATCAGCCCCAGCATTTT. Amino acids: CASNSGQGAWVDQPQHF.

Note on this clone: The same CDR3 is also encoded by other DNA sequences in this sample. The gene calls are TRBV28 and TRBJ1-2; 7 nucleotides match TRBD1. CDR1 is MDHEN and CDR2 is SYDVKM in the germline V gene. CDR3 size: 13 residues. V was clipped by 5 bases and J by 4 bases; unmatched bases: 4. The CDR3 bases are TGTGCCAGCAGTCCCGACAGGGTCTATGGCTACACCTTC. Amino acids: CASSPDRVYGYTF.

The rearrangement uses TRBV28 and TRBJ2-2; D perhaps matches TRBD2 (5 bases). This CDR3 contains 15 residues. Germline CDR1 is MDHEN and CDR2 is SYDVKM. V lost 6 bases and J lost 7, with 18 bases in between. The chain's CDR3 is CASSPPGLDGGELFF. DNA of the CDR3: TGTGCCAGCAGCCCCCCGGGGTTAGACGGCGGGGAGCTGTTTTTT. The variable domain in full, completed from reference TRBV28 and TRBJ2-2, reads DVKVTQSSRYLVKRTGEKVFLECVQDMDHENMFWYRQDPGLGLRLIYFSYDVKMKEKGDIPEGYSVSREKKERFSLILESASTNQTSMYLCASSPPGLDGGELFFGEGSRLTVL.